The 23 T cell receptor beta chains given below trace back to one sample, sequenced in a study of T cell repertoires in cytomegalovirus infection. TCRdb independently ran MiXCR on the reads; one entry per CDR3 protein. The sample lists hundreds of thousands of distinct CDR3 sequences, 35% occurring once. The sequencing input was PBMCs. All receptors derive from a human donor in good health (CMV status not recorded). Some clones in this sample may be carry-over from other donors' samples.

This clonotype was counted at least ten times. V usage is TRBV7-9 and J usage is TRBJ1-1; D is ambiguous. Looked up from germline, CDR1 is SEHNR and CDR2 is FQNEAQ (reference sequence). This CDR3 contains 14 residues. Trimming cost V 1 base and J 4 bases, with 10 bases left between them. CDR3: CASSLEGRSTEAFF. The CDR3 region has the DNA TGTGCCAGCAGCTTAGAGGGTCGCAGCACTGAAGCTTTCTTT.

This chain links TRBV20-1 with TRBJ1-5; D not certain. Germline V lookup: CDR1 DFQATT, CDR2 SNEGSKA (reference sequence). The CDR3 runs to 17 residues. Trimming removed 0 bases at V and 3 bases at J, with 18 bases between. CDR3 residues: CSARDPGNRINNQPQHF. The CDR3 DNA reads TGCAGTGCTAGAGATCCAGGTAATAGGATAAACAATCAGCCCCAGCATTTT.

The chain couples TRBV10-3 to TRBJ1-2, with 10 positions matching TRBD1. This CDR3 has 15 amino acids. CDR1 and CDR2 (germline): ENHRY, SYGVKD. Trimming took 3 bases from V and 7 from J; bases not matched to a gene: 8. CDR3 nucleotide sequence: TGTGCCATCAGTGACGTGACAGGGGGCAAAGGTGGCTACACCTTC. This codes for CAISDVTGGKGGYTF.

The chain employs TRBV28 and TRBJ1-1; D uncertain. This CDR3 spans 14 amino acids. The V end was cut by 7 bases, the J end by 1 base, with 13 bases between. Looked up from germline, CDR1 is MDHEN and CDR2 is SYDVKM. In DNA form, the CDR3 reads TGTGCCAGCACTAGTCGGGCGAGGAACACTGAAGCTTTCTTT. Translation: CASTSRARNTEAFF. Based on the CDR3 plus reference TRBV28 and TRBJ1-1, the full variable domain is DVKVTQSSRYLVKRTGEKVFLECVQDMDHENMFWYRQDPGLGLRLIYFSYDVKMKEKGDIPEGYSVSREKKERFSLILESASTNQTSMYLCASTSRARNTEAFFGQGTRLTVV.

V gene TRBV7-9 combines with J gene TRBJ2-5; TRBD2 matches 8 bases. Germline values: CDR1 SEHNR, CDR2 FQNEAQ (reference sequence). With 6 bases clipped from V and 0 bases from J, the junction kept 12 bases outside the gene matches. The CDR3 runs 17 residues. The CDR3 DNA reads as TGTGCCAGCAGAGTAGAACTGGGTAGCGGGAACCAAGAGACCCAGTACTTC. Its translation: CASRVELGSGNQETQYF.

Many counts were recorded for this clonotype. The V gene is TRBV28, the J gene TRBJ1-5; 8 bases fit TRBD1. The CDR3 contains 13 residues. Germline CDR1 MDHEN, CDR2 SYDVKM. V dropped 8 bases and J dropped 3; count of bases not matched to a gene: 3. CDR3: CASQDRANQPQHF. The CDR3 nucleotides read TGTGCCAGCCAGGACAGGGCCAATCAGCCCCAGCATTTT.

In this sample, this clonotype turned up once. One end of the junction fails to match germline, which may point to a read error. The chain couples TRBV28 to TRBJ2-7; 7 nucleotides line up with TRBD1. CDR1 MDHEN and CDR2 SYDVKM come from the germline V gene. CDR3 size: 16 residues. CDR3 residues: CAISSRGGQSPYEQYF. CDR3 sequence (DNA): TGTGCCATCAGTTCACGAGGGGGACAGTCACCCTACGAGCAGTACTTC.

The CDR3 protein is CASSFHTGWGSGIAEAFF. The CDR3 region has the DNA TGTGCCAGCAGTTTCCACACAGGGTGGGGATCGGGTATCGCTGAAGCTTTCTTT. The rearrangement joins TRBV28 to TRBJ1-1; perhaps TRBD1 as D (6 bases). The length of the CDR3 is 18 residues. Trimming removed 3 bases at V and 6 bases at J, with 26 bases between. From germline, CDR1 is MDHEN and CDR2 SYDVKM.

The sample holds one count of this clonotype. CDR3: CASSILLGGAVLKAGELFF. CDR3 in DNA: TGTGCCAGTAGTATCCTGCTAGGGGGAGCAGTGCTAAAGGCCGGGGAGCTGTTTTTT. The gene calls are TRBV19 and TRBJ2-2; D may be TRBD1 (6 bases). Germline V CDR1 and CDR2: LNHDA, SQIVND (reference sequence). Trimming stripped 3 bases from V and 6 bases from J, with 26 bases between. CDR3 length: 19 residues. Variable domain in full (rest from reference TRBV19 and TRBJ2-2): DGGITQSPKYLFRKEGQNVTLSCEQNLNHDAMYWYRQDPGQGLRLIYYSQIVNDFQKGDIAEGYSVSREKKESFPLTVTSAQKNPTAFYLCASSILLGGAVLKAGELFFGEGSRLTVL.

In this sample, this clonotype turned up many times. J is TRBJ2-1 and V is TRBV19; 7 bases map to TRBD2. J gave up 1 base and V 6 bases, and 3 bases lay outside the gene matches. The CDR3 sequence is 14 residues long. Germline V gene lookup returns CDR1 LNHDA and CDR2 SQIVND (reference sequence). The CDR3 sequence is CASSAGGSYNEQFF. As DNA, the CDR3 is TGTGCCAGTAGCGCCGGGGGGTCCTACAATGAGCAGTTCTTC.

This clonotype has just a few counts. The CDR3 bases are TGTGCCAGCAGCTTCCCTCTAGCGGAGATCACAGATACGCAGTATTTT. It is translated as CASSFPLAEITDTQYF. The chain couples TRBV7-2 to TRBJ2-3; TRBD2 agrees at 7 bases. Per the germline V gene, CDR1 is SGHTA and CDR2 is FQGNSA. Trimming at V came to 3 bases and at J to 2 bases, leaving 8 bases not matched to a gene. This CDR3 comprises 16 residues.

This clonotype was recorded once. The rearrangement joins TRBV7-9 to TRBJ1-4, with TRBD1 as a possible D gene (5 bases). Germline values: CDR1 SEHNR, CDR2 FQNEAQ (reference sequence). The V gene lost 5 bases and the J gene lost 6 bases, with 16 bases spanning the gap. The CDR3 covers 15 residues. CDR3 in amino acids: CASSPDQGWDEKLFF. For the CDR3, the DNA is TGTGCCAGCAGCCCGGATCAGGGTTGGGATGAAAAACTGTTTTTT.

V gene TRBV7-2 combines with J gene TRBJ2-7; a possible D gene is TRBD2 (5 bases). The ends were cut back, 1 base at V and 0 bases at J, with 16 bases in the middle. Germline assignment: CDR1 SGHTA and CDR2 FQGNSA. This CDR3 is built from 17 residues. This CDR3 reads CASSLDGRLASSYEQYF. The CDR3 DNA reads as TGTGCCAGCAGCTTAGATGGCCGGCTAGCCAGCTCCTACGAGCAGTACTTC.

This clonotype was detected once. Mismatch with germline at one junction end may stem from a read error. V and J are TRBV9 and TRBJ2-5, with D perhaps TRBD1 (6 bases). The CDR3 is made up of 13 amino acids. In germline, CDR1 is SGDLS, CDR2 YYNGEE. The CDR3 coding sequence is TGTGACAGCAGCGTAGGGGGAATGGAGACCCAGTACTTC. Translated, it gives CDSSVGGMETQYF.

V usage is TRBV7-2 and J usage is TRBJ2-5; the match to TRBD1 covers 9 bases. V shed 4 bases and J 3 bases; nucleotides not matched to a gene: 9. This CDR3 is 16 amino acids long. Germline CDR1 SGHTA, CDR2 FQGNSA. In DNA, the CDR3 is TGTGCCAGCAGCTCCCCGCGGGACAGGGCTAAAGAGACCCAGTACTTC. Amino acid sequence: CASSSPRDRAKETQYF.

The rearrangement uses TRBV20-1 and TRBJ2-1; the D is unclear. Germline CDR1 reads DFQATT; CDR2 reads SNEGSKA (reference sequence). This CDR3 contains 14 residues. Deletions cut 5 bases from V and 8 bases from J, with 19 bases between. CDR3 in DNA: TGCAGTGCTCCACGATGGACGGAGCCCCATGAGCAGTTCTTC. It specifies CSAPRWTEPHEQFF.

This clonotype was recorded a few times. This chain joins TRBV28 and TRBJ1-5, with a possible D match to TRBD1 (5 bases). There are 14 residues in the CDR3. Trimming took off 6 bases at V and 5 bases at J, with 14 bases between the two ends. CDR1 is MDHEN, CDR2 SYDVKM, per germline. The chain's CDR3 is CASSFRQNHQPQHF. The CDR3 nucleotides are TGTGCCAGCAGCTTTCGACAGAACCATCAGCCCCAGCATTTT.

This clonotype was observed a few times. The genes are TRBV25-1 and TRBJ1-5; TRBD1 aligns across 8 bases. CDR3 length: 15 residues. Trimming took 11 bases from V and 7 from J; bases not matched to a gene: 16. CDR1 and CDR2 from the germline V gene are MGHDK and SYGVNS. Here the CDR3 reads CASPRGRGAGQPQHF. Here the CDR3 DNA reads TGTGCCTCACCCAGGGGGCGGGGGGCAGGGCAGCCCCAGCATTTT. Complete variable domain (other parts from reference TRBV25-1 and TRBJ1-5): EADIYQTPRYLVIGTGKKITLECSQTMGHDKMYWYQQDPGMELHLIHYSYGVNSTEKGDLSSESTVSRIRTEHFPLTLESARPSHTSQYLCASPRGRGAGQPQHFGDGTRLSIL.

The rearrangement joins TRBV19 to TRBJ2-1; 10 nucleotides agree with TRBD2. The CDR3 length is 16 residues. Germline CDR1 and CDR2: LNHDA and SQIVND (reference sequence). Losses at the gene ends were 3 bases for V and 8 bases for J; bases not matched to a gene: 10. The chain's CDR3 is CASSMGWASGGDEQFF. CDR3 DNA sequence: TGTGCCAGTAGTATGGGTTGGGCTAGCGGGGGAGATGAGCAGTTCTTC.

This clonotype was found a few times. The V and J genes are TRBV19 and TRBJ2-7, with no clear D. The germline V gene encodes CDR1 LNHDA and CDR2 SQIVND (reference sequence). The CDR3 runs to 14 residues. V dropped 0 bases and J dropped 2 bases, with 8 bases sitting between them. CDR3 protein: CASSIDLLAYEQYF. CDR3 DNA sequence: TGTGCCAGTAGTATAGACCTCCTGGCCTACGAGCAGTACTTC.

As to this clonotype: The germline gene is not matched at one end of the junction; a read error may be the cause. J is TRBJ2-1 and V is TRBV6-5; no reliable D call. The CDR3 is 15 amino acids. Germline V gives CDR1 MNHEY, CDR2 SVGAGI. The CDR3 here is CASSYSSPSYNKQFF. CDR3 DNA sequence: TGTGCCAGCAGTTACTCTAGCCCCTCGTACAATAAGCAGTTCTTC.

This clonotype was counted between two and nine times. This chain connects TRBV7-9 to TRBJ1-2, with 7 positions matching TRBD1. The CDR3 has 14 residues. In germline, CDR1 is SEHNR, CDR2 FQNEAQ (reference sequence). Germline trimming cut 4 bases from V and 5 bases from J; bases unmatched to any gene: 7. CDR3 sequence reads: CASSSTRGRYGYTF. The CDR3 DNA follows: TGTGCCAGCAGCTCCACCAGGGGGAGGTATGGCTACACCTTC.

The chain employs TRBV7-9 and TRBJ2-1; TRBD1 agrees at 9 bases. In germline, CDR1 is SEHNR, CDR2 FQNEAQ (reference sequence). CDR3 length: 16 residues. V lost 6 bases and J lost 6; bases outside the gene matches: 12. CDR3 sequence (DNA): TGTGCCAGCAGTGAACCGGGACAGGGATTTCCCAATGAGCAGTTCTTC. It specifies CASSEPGQGFPNEQFF. The whole variable domain, filled in from reference TRBV7-9 and TRBJ2-1, reads DTGVSQNPRHKITKRGQNVTFRCDPISEHNRLYWYRQTLGQGPEFLTYFQNEAQLEKSRLLSDRFSAERPKGSFSTLEIQRTEQGDSAMYLCASSEPGQGFPNEQFFGPGTRLTVL.